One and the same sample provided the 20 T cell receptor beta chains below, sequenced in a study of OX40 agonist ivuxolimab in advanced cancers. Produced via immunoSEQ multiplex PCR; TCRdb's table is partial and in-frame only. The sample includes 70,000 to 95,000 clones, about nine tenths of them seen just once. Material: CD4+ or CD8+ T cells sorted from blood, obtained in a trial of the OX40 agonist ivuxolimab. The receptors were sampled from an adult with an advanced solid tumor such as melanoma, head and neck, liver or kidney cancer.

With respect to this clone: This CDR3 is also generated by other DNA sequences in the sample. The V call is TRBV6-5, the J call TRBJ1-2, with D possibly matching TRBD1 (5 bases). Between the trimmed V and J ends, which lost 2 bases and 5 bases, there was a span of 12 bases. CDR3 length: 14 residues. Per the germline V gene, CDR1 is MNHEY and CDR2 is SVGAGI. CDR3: CASSYAGTNYGYTF. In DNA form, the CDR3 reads TGTGCCAGCAGTTACGCCGGGACCAATTATGGCTACACCTTC.

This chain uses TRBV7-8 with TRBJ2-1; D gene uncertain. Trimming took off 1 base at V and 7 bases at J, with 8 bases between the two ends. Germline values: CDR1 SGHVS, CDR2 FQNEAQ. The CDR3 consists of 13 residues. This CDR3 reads CASSLGRSNEQFF. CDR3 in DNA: TGTGCCAGCAGCTTAGGAAGGTCAAATGAGCAGTTCTTC.

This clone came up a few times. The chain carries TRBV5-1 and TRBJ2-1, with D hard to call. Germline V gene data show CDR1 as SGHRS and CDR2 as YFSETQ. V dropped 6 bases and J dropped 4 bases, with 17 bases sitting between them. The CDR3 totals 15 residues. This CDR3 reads CASTPSLGQYNEQFF. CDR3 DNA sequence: TGCGCCAGCACTCCTAGTTTGGGTCAGTACAATGAGCAGTTCTTC.

For the CDR3, the DNA is TGCGCCAGCAGCTTGGCCGGCAACTCTGGAAACACCATATATTTT. The encoded protein is CASSLAGNSGNTIYF. The chain uses TRBV5-1 and TRBJ1-3; D unresolved. V shed 0 bases and J shed 0 bases, with 7 bases lying between them. Per the germline V gene, CDR1 is SGHRS and CDR2 is YFSETQ. The length of the CDR3 is 15 residues.

CDR3 nucleotide sequence: TGTGCCAGCTCACTTAACAGGGAGGAAAAACTGTTTTTT. The encoded protein is CASSLNREEKLFF. The rearrangement joins TRBV18 to TRBJ1-4; tentatively, D is TRBD1 (6 bases). This CDR3 comprises 13 residues. V lost 4 bases to trimming and J lost 8 bases, with 11 bases between them. The germline CDR1 and CDR2 sequences are KGHSH and LQKENI.

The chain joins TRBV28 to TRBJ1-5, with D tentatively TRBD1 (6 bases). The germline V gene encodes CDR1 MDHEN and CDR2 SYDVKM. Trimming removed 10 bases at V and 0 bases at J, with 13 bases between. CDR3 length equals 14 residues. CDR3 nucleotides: TGTGCCATTACTCAGGGGTTTAGCAATCAGCCCCAGCATTTT. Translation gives CAITQGFSNQPQHF.

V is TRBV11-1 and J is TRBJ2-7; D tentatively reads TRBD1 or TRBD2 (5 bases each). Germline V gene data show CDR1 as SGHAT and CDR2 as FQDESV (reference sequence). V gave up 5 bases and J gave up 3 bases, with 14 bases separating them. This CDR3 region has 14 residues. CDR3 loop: CASSPGADYYEQYF. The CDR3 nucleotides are TGTGCCAGCAGCCCCGGGGCAGATTACTACGAGCAGTACTTC.

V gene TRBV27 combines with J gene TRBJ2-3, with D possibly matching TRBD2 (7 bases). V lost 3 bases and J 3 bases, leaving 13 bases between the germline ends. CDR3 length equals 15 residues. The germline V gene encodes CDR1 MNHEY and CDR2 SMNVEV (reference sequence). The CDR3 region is CASSFEGGPTDTQYF. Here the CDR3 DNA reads TGTGCCAGCAGTTTTGAGGGGGGGCCGACAGATACGCAGTATTTT.

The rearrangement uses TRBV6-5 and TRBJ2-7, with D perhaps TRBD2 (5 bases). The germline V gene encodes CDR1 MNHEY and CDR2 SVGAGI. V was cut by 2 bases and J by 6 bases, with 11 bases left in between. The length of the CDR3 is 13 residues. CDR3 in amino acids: CASSYDAGSEQYV. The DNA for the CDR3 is TGTGCCAGCAGTTACGACGCGGGCAGCGAGCAGTACGTC.

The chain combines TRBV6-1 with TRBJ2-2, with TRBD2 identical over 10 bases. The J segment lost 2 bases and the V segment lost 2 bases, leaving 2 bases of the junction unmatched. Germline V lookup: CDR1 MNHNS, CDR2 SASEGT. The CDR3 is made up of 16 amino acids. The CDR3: CASSELAGGNTGELFF. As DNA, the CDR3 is TGTGCCAGCAGTGAATTAGCGGGGGGAAACACCGGGGAGCTGTTTTTT.

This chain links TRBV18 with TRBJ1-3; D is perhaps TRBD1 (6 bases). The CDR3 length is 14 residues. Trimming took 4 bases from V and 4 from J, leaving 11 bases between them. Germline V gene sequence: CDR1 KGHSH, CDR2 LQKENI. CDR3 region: CASSRRQDGNTIYF. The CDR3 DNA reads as TGTGCCAGCTCACGTAGACAGGACGGAAACACCATATATTTT.

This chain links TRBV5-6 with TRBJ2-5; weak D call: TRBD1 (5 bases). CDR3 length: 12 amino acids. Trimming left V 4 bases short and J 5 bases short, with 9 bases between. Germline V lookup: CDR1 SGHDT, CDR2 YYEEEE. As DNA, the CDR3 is TGTGCCAGCAGCCTGACAGAGGAGACCCAGTACTTC. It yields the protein CASSLTEETQYF.

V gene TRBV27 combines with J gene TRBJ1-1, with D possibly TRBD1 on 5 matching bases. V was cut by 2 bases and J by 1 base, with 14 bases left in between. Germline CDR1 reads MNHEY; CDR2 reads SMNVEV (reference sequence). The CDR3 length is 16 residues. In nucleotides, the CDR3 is TGTGCCAGCAGTTTAGCCGGGAGTGGGGGGAACACTGAAGCTTTCTTT. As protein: CASSLAGSGGNTEAFF.

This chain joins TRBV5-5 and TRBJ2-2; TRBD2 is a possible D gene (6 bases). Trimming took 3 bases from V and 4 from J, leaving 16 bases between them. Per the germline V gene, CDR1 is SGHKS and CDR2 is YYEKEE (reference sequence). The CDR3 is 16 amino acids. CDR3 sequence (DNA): TGTGCCAGCAGCTGGGCGGGGCATAGAGGCACCGGGGAGCTGTTTTTT. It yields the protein CASSWAGHRGTGELFF.

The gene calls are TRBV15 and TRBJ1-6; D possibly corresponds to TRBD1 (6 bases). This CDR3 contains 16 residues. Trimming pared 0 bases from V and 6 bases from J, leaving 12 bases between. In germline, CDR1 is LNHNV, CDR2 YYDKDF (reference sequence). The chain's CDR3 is CATSRDPGASNSPLHF. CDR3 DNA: TGTGCCACCAGCAGAGATCCGGGGGCCAGTAATTCACCCCTCCACTTT.

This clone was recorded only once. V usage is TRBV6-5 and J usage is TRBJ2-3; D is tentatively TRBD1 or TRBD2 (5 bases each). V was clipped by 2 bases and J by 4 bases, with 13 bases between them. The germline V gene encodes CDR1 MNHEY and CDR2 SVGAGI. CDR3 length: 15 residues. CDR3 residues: CASSYGTARADTQYF. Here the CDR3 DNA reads TGTGCCAGCAGTTACGGGACGGCTAGGGCAGATACGCAGTATTTT.

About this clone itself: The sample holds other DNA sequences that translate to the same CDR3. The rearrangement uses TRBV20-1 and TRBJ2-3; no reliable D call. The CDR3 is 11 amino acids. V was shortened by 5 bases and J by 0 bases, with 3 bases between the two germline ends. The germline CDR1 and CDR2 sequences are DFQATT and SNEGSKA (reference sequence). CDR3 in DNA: TGCAGTGCTCGCAGCACAGATACGCAGTATTTT. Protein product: CSARSTDTQYF.

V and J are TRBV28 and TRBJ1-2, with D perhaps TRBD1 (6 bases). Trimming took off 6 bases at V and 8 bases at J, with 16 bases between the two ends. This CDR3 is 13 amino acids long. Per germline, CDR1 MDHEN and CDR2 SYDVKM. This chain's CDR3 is CASRTTGAGGYTF. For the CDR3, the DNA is TGTGCCAGCAGGACTACGGGGGCCGGCGGCTACACCTTC.

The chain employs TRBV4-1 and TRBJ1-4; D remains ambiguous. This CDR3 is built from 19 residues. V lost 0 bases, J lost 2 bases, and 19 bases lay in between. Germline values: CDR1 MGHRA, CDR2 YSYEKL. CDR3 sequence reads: CASSQERWEGVITNEKLFF. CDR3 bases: TGCGCCAGCAGCCAAGAAAGATGGGAGGGAGTGATCACTAATGAAAAACTGTTTTTT.

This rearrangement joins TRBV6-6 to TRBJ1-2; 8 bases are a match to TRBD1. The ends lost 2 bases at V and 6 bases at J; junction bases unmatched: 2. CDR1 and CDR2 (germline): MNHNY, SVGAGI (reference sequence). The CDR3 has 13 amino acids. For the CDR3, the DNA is TGTGCCAGCAGTTACCCGGGACAGGATGGCTACACCTTC. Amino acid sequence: CASSYPGQDGYTF.